This T cell receptor beta chain is drawn from a study of cytomegalovirus exposure and HLA in healthy donors. Whole-study results and caveats: In a later analysis, V- and J-gene trimming of beta chains associated with a DCLRE1C missense variant, replicated independently. The authors reported that TCR beta sequences could predict HLA-A and HLA-B alleles. These predictions were accurate for most subjects in the first cohort.

Germline V gives CDR1 MRHNA, CDR2 SNTAGT. Germline trimming cut 6 bases from V and 4 bases from J; bases unmatched to any gene: 8. This CDR3 is 16 amino acids long. Comment on this clone: Its specificity is unknown.

Vbeta (60) and Jbeta (13) primers were used in the PCR. Produced via immunoSEQ multiplex PCR; TCRdb's table is partial and in-frame only. The sample records around 210,000 clones, roughly 78% being singletons. The sequencing input was PBMCs. This chain joins TRBV6-4 and TRBJ2-1, with 11 nucleotides matching TRBD2. The TCR comes from a boy under 18 in good health and CMV-seronegative. CDR3 DNA sequence: TGTGCCAGCAGCCTGACCCGGACTAGCGGGTACAATGAGCAGTTCTTC. Translation: CASSLTRTSGYNEQFF.